One and the same sample provided the 27 T cell receptor delta chains below, sequenced in a study of gamma-delta chains in newborns, infants, children. TCRdb repeated clone calling on the reads with CATT. In the table there are roughly 3,100 delta-chain clones, around 50% of which are singletons. The specimen was blood. The receptor source for this set is a child who received the measles vaccine.

As for this clone: A much larger clonotype is one base distant, so this may be a read error. J is TRDJ4 and V is TRDV1; no reliable D call. CDR1 and CDR2 from the germline V gene are TSWWSYY and QGS. V lost 4 bases and J 0 bases, leaving 18 bases between the germline ends. The CDR3 covers 16 residues. In DNA, the CDR3 is TGTGCTCTTGGGGCGGTCGGGGCGTACTGTGCCAGACCCCTGATCTTT. This gives the protein CALGAVGAYCARPLIF.

In the case of this clone: A much larger clone lies one base from this, so it may be a read error. This chain connects TRDV3 to TRDJ1; 7 bases map to TRDD3. The trim removed 5 bases at V and 0 bases at J, leaving 21 bases unmatched. CDR1 is TVYSNPD and CDR2 is GDNSRS in the germline V gene (reference sequence). The CDR3 loop spans 18 amino acids. CDR3 bases: TGTGCCCGGAAACATCCCGGTGTGGGATACTACTACACCGATAAACTCATCTTT. This codes for CARKHPGVGYYYTDKLIF.

Remarks on this clone: A read error is possible here, since a much larger clone lies one base away. The chain recombines TRDV1 with TRDJ2, with a tentative D call TRDD3 (7 bases). The germline V gene encodes CDR1 TSWWSYY and CDR2 QGS. The CDR3 length is 20 residues. CDR3 amino acids: CALGELPTSQLGNLTAQPFF. CDR3 in DNA: TGTGCTCTTGGGGAACTTCCTACGTCCCAACTGGGGAATCTGACAGCACAACCCTTCTTT.

This chain uses TRDV2 with TRDJ3; 10 bases line up with TRDD3. The CDR3 has 19 amino acids. The junction had 6 bases not matched to a gene; V was cut back by 0 bases and J by 2 bases. Germline V gives CDR1 GEAIGNYY, CDR2 EKD. CDR3 residues: CACDTAGGYAPWDTRQMFF. The DNA of the CDR3 is TGTGCCTGTGACACCGCAGGGGGATACGCTCCCTGGGACACCCGACAGATGTTTTTC.

In its sample, this clone ranks as medium-sized. The CDR3 here is CALGEGPLRLGDLLIF. The CDR3, as DNA: TGTGCTCTTGGGGAAGGACCTCTACGCCTGGGGGATTTACTCATCTTT. This sequence joins TRDV1 and TRDJ1; 9 positions match TRDD3. V shed 2 bases and J 10 bases; nucleotides not matched to a gene: 14. Germline CDR1 is TSWWSYY and CDR2 is QGS. The CDR3 covers 16 residues.

A word on this clone: A clone one base away is much larger, so this may be a read error. The chain combines TRDV1 with TRDJ1, with D perhaps TRDD2 (5 bases). The CDR3 contains 22 residues. Germline V gene data show CDR1 as TSWWSYY and CDR2 as QGS. The V end lost 3 bases, the J end lost 1 base, and 33 bases lay between the germline ends. The CDR3 region is CALGDAYIGPSYPLESTDKLIF. Written as DNA, the CDR3 is TGTGCTCTTGGGGACGCCTATATTGGGCCTTCTTATCCGCTGGAAAGCACCGATAAACTCATCTTT.

Within the sample, this clone is medium-sized. Other nucleotide sequences in the sample specify the same CDR3. The DNA of the CDR3 is TGTGCTCTTGGGGAACTTCCCCCCCCTAGGCCGTACTGGGGGATACGCCAATACACCGATAAACTCATCTTT. This gives the protein CALGELPPPRPYWGIRQYTDKLIF. The gene calls are TRDV1 and TRDJ1, with 13 bases lining up with TRDD3. With V trimmed by 0 bases and J by 0 bases, 22 bases remained unmatched. In germline, CDR1 is TSWWSYY, CDR2 QGS. The CDR3 length is 24 residues.

About this clone itself: Since a far larger clone is one base different, this is likely a read error. Other nucleotide sequences from this sample produce the same CDR3. V and J are TRDV1 and TRDJ1, with a tentative D call TRDD3 (6 bases). The CDR3 is made up of 16 amino acids. CDR1 is TSWWSYY and CDR2 is QGS in the germline V gene. The CDR3 DNA follows: TGTGCCCTTGGGGGCGTCGAAGAGGAAATCACCGATAAACTCATCTTT. Protein sequence: CALGGVEEEITDKLIF.

Concerning this clone: With only one base between it and a far larger clone, this is likely a read error. V gene TRDV1 combines with J gene TRDJ1; 8 nucleotides match TRDD3. V shed 6 bases, J shed 3 bases, and the junction held 21 bases outside the gene matches. Germline values: CDR1 TSWWSYY, CDR2 QGS. This CDR3 is built from 19 residues. CDR3 protein: CALGPQRWGIVVGADKLIF. The CDR3 region has the DNA TGTGCTCTTGGACCACAGAGGTGGGGGATTGTCGTTGGAGCCGATAAACTCATCTTT.

This clone was detected only a few times. This chain links TRDV2 with TRDJ3; the D gene is possibly TRDD3 (6 bases). Trimming removed 0 bases at V and 0 bases at J, with 17 bases between. The germline V gene encodes CDR1 GEAIGNYY and CDR2 EKD. CDR3 length: 20 amino acids. CDR3 in DNA: TGTGCCTGTGACACCGTGGATGGGGGCCGTTACTCCTGGGACACCCGACAGATGTTTTTC. Its translation: CACDTVDGGRYSWDTRQMFF.

The rearrangement links TRDV3 to TRDJ1, with 10 bases identical to TRDD3. The CDR3 covers 15 residues. Germline lookup yields CDR1 TVYSNPD and CDR2 GDNSRS (reference sequence). The trim removed 5 bases at V and 9 bases at J, leaving 18 bases unmatched. The CDR3 DNA reads TGTGCCAGCAATATTACTGGGGGATGCGCTTATCAACTCATCTTT. Amino acid sequence: CASNITGGCAYQLIF.

The V and J genes are TRDV2 and TRDJ2, with 8 bases lining up with TRDD3. CDR3 length equals 15 residues. Germline V CDR1 and CDR2: GEAIGNYY, EKD. V trimming: 4 bases; J trimming: 4 bases; junction bases outside the gene matches: 7. CDR3 sequence reads: CACDVLGAGTAQLFF. The CDR3 DNA sequence: TGTGCCTGTGATGTACTGGGGGCCGGGACAGCACAACTCTTCTTT.

In the case of this clone: A far larger clone is a single base away, which makes a read error likely. The rearrangement uses TRDV3 and TRDJ3; TRDD2 is a possible D gene (5 bases). From germline, CDR1 is TVYSNPD and CDR2 GDNSRS (reference sequence). The CDR3 has 18 amino acids. CDR3 coding DNA: TGTGCCTTTATGTCGGATGGTACCTTCTCCTTGGACACCCGACAGATGTTTTTC. As protein: CAFMSDGTFSLDTRQMFF.

With regard to this clone: This could be a read error, since a much larger clone is one nucleotide away. The chain combines TRDV2 with TRDJ1; 11 nucleotides match TRDD3. The CDR3 is 18 residues long. CDR1 GEAIGNYY and CDR2 EKD come from the germline V gene. CDR3 nucleotides: TGTGCCCGTGACAGCTTGGGGGATACGCCAGATTACACCGATAAACTCATCTTT. Its protein product is CARDSLGDTPDYTDKLIF.

In regard to this clone: A clone one base away is much larger, so this may be a read error. Other DNA variants within this sample encode the same CDR3. V usage is TRDV1 and J usage is TRDJ1, with a weak D call TRDD2 (8 bases). The CDR3 loop spans 29 amino acids. Germline CDR1 and CDR2: TSWWSYY and QGS. The DNA of the CDR3 is TGTGCTCTTGGGGAATGGGATACTCGGGCGGACTTCCTACCGGGGATCCAGCCGGTTAAAAACGCTTACACCGATAAGCTCATCTTT. It yields the protein CALGEWDTRADFLPGIQPVKNAYTDKLIF.

About this clone: This clone may be a read error of a much larger clone one base away. The J gene is TRDJ1, the V gene TRDV1; 10 bases agree with TRDD3. J gave up 0 bases and V 2 bases, and 9 bases lay outside the gene matches. The germline gives CDR1 TSWWSYY, CDR2 QGS. The CDR3 consists of 18 residues. The CDR3 DNA sequence: TGTGCTCTTGGGGAAGAGTACCGGGGGATACGAGACACCGATAAACTCATCTTT. Encoded protein: CALGEEYRGIRDTDKLIF.

For this clone: This sequence is one base from a far larger clone and is likely a read error. This rearrangement joins TRDV2 to TRDJ2; 9 bases fit TRDD3. The CDR3 contains 14 residues. Germline V gene sequence: CDR1 GEAIGNYY, CDR2 EKD. V lost 3 bases to trimming and J lost 9 bases; unmatched junction nucleotides: 7. The CDR3 is CACDALLGETQLFF. The CDR3 coding sequence is TGTGCCTGTGACGCCCTACTGGGGGAAACACAACTCTTCTTT.

By sample fraction, this clone is medium-sized. The same CDR3 can be traced to other DNA sequences in this sample. The chain has TRDV2 and TRDJ3, with 8 bases that match TRDD3. CDR1 is GEAIGNYY, CDR2 EKD, per germline. The trim removed 2 bases at V and 0 bases at J, leaving 2 bases unmatched. CDR3 length: 17 residues. The CDR3: CACDSTGGSWDTRQMFF. The CDR3 DNA sequence: TGTGCCTGTGACAGTACTGGGGGCTCCTGGGACACCCGACAGATGTTTTTC.

Sample share makes this clone medium-sized. Other DNA sequences in the same sample also yield this CDR3. The chain links TRDV1 to TRDJ1; 8 positions agree with TRDD3. Germline CDR1 and CDR2: TSWWSYY and QGS. The CDR3 covers 24 residues. The V segment lost 1 base and the J segment 2 bases; nucleotides outside the gene matches: 30. CDR3 residues: CALGEPHWCLKRGIDPSVTDKLIF. Written as DNA, the CDR3 is TGTGCTCTTGGGGAACCCCACTGGTGCCTAAAAAGGGGGATAGACCCTTCGGTAACCGATAAACTCATCTTT.

This clone is judged medium-sized. The chain employs TRDV2 and TRDJ3, with 12 bases aligning to TRDD3. Unmatched junction bases numbered 10, after V lost 7 bases and J lost 4 bases. The CDR3 has 18 residues. Germline V gene lookup returns CDR1 GEAIGNYY and CDR2 EKD. CDR3 amino acids: CAWEDLLGDTWDTRQMFF. CDR3 nucleotides: TGTGCCTGGGAGGATTTACTGGGGGATACTTGGGACACCCGACAGATGTTTTTC.

A remark on this clone: Since a far larger clone is one base different, this is likely a read error. The same CDR3 also results from other DNA sequences found in this sample. The V gene is TRDV1, the J gene TRDJ1; D is possibly TRDD3 (6 bases). The germline V gene encodes CDR1 TSWWSYY and CDR2 QGS. CDR3 length: 18 amino acids. The CDR3 nucleotides read TGCGCTCTTGGGGAACGCCTTTTCTACTGGGATTGGGCCGATAAACTCATCTTT. Amino acid sequence: CALGERLFYWDWADKLIF.

Concerning this clone itself: A clone one base away is much larger, so this may be a read error. J is TRDJ1 and V is TRDV1; 12 bases map to TRDD3. CDR3 length: 23 residues. Germline loops: CDR1 TSWWSYY, CDR2 QGS. Unmatched junction bases numbered 27, after V lost 1 base and J lost 6 bases. In nucleotides, the CDR3 is TGTGCTCTTGGGGAACGTAGCCCTTCCTTCCGAACTGGGGGATACAGGGGCATATATAAACTCATCTTT. Its protein is CALGERSPSFRTGGYRGIYKLIF.

As to this clone: This may be a read error: a much more frequent sequence differs by one nucleotide. The rearrangement joins TRDV1 to TRDJ1; D may be TRDD2 (5 bases). V gave up 5 bases and J gave up 10 bases, with 23 bases separating them. The CDR3 has 15 amino acids. CDR1 and CDR2 from the germline V gene are TSWWSYY and QGS. Written as DNA, the CDR3 is TGTGCTCTTGGGCCTAGTCTGTTCCCCTACCCCTCACTCATCTTT. It yields the protein CALGPSLFPYPSLIF.

Of note for this clone: This may come from a read error, since a much larger clone is one base off. Other nucleotide sequences from this sample produce the same CDR3. The chain combines TRDV1 with TRDJ1; 7 bases are a match to TRDD3. This CDR3 is built from 28 residues. Germline assignment: CDR1 TSWWSYY and CDR2 QGS. The CDR3 coding sequence is TGTGCTCTTGGGGAAAGCAATTTTCCTGAAGCTATATCGCGTACGGGGCCCCAGTGGGGGACGTACACTGATAAACTCATCTTT. It encodes CALGESNFPEAISRTGPQWGTYTDKLIF.

For this clone: This may be a read error: a much more frequent sequence differs by one nucleotide. Other DNA sequences in the sample encode the same CDR3. This rearrangement joins TRDV1 to TRDJ1; 9 bases map to TRDD3. The J segment lost 3 bases and the V segment lost 1 base, leaving 27 bases of the junction unmatched. The germline V gene has CDR1 TSWWSYY and CDR2 QGS. The CDR3 loop spans 23 amino acids. The CDR3 loop reads CALGEPTFSVVLGDTFHSDKLIF. The DNA of the CDR3 is TGTGCTCTTGGGGAACCGACTTTTTCGGTTGTACTAGGGGATACGTTTCATTCCGATAAACTCATCTTT.

Notes on this clone: A read error may explain this, as a much larger clone is one base away. This same CDR3 is encoded by further DNA sequences in the sample. The chain combines TRDV2 with TRDJ1; the match to TRDD3 covers 8 bases. The CDR3 sequence is 16 residues long. Germline CDR1 GEAIGNYY, CDR2 EKD. CDR3 region: CACDRLGASDTDKLIF. The CDR3 DNA reads as TGTGCCTGTGACCGACTGGGGGCCTCGGACACCGATAAGCTCATCTTT.

Concerning this clone itself: A far larger clone is off by one base, so a read error is likely. This rearrangement joins TRDV3 to TRDJ1, with D unclear. In germline, CDR1 is TVYSNPD, CDR2 GDNSRS (reference sequence). This CDR3 spans 18 amino acids. CDR3 in amino acids: CAPLERPTNSWYTDKLTF. The CDR3 DNA sequence: TGTGCCCCCCTCGAGCGTCCAACTAACTCCTGGTACACCGATAAACTCACCTTT.